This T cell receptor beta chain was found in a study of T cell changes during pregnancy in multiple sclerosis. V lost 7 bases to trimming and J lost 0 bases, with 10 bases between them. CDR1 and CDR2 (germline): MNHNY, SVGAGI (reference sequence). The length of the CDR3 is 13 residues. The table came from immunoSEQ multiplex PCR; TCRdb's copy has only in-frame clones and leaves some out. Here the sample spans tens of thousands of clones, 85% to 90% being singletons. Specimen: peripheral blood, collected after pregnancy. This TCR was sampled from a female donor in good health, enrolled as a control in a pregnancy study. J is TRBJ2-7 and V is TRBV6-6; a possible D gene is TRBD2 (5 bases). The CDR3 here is CASTKEGSYEQYF. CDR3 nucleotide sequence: TGTGCCAGCACAAAAGAGGGCTCCTACGAGCAGTACTTC.